Listed below are T cell receptor beta chains from one sample, sequenced in a study of cytomegalovirus exposure and HLA in healthy donors. Assay used: immunoSEQ multiplex PCR; TCRdb lists only in-frame clones, some missing. Of about 100,000 clones listed, approximately 75% are singletons. The material sequenced was PBMCs. Every receptor here comes from a woman in her forties in good health and CMV-seronegative. Each CDR3 is given with its conserved first and last residue. D genes are given only for firm matches. Clone size is given for some rows only: seen once, a few or many times, or a class if the clone is expanded.

>TRBV6-5|TRBD1|TRBJ2-7|.
CASSWGTGPTEQYF
TGTGCCAGCAGTTGGGGGACAGGGCCGACGGAGCAGTACTTC
>TRBV27|.|TRBJ2-7|.
CASSPRTDAYEQYF
TGTGCCAGCAGTCCCCGGACAGATGCCTACGAGCAGTACTTC
>TRBV29-1|TRBD2|TRBJ2-7|few
CSALGGTRGYEQYF
TGCAGCGCGTTAGGGGGGACTAGGGGCTACGAGCAGTACTTC
>TRBV27|TRBD1|TRBJ2-7|.
CASSLLPGQGPYEQYF
TGTGCCAGCAGTTTGCTGCCCGGACAGGGCCCCTACGAGCAGTACTTC
>TRBV5-1|.|TRBJ2-2|.
CASSLVITGELFF
TGCGCCAGCAGCTTGGTCATTACCGGGGAGCTGTTTTTT
>TRBV6-1|.|TRBJ2-7|.
CASSQRTGSYEQYF
TGTGCCAGCAGTCAAAGGACGGGGTCCTACGAGCAGTACTTC
>TRBV11-2|TRBD2|TRBJ2-2|.
CASSFSGSTGELFF
TGTGCCAGCAGCTTTAGCGGGAGTACCGGGGAGCTGTTTTTT
>TRBV27|.|TRBJ2-1|.
CASSSIPGAPYNEQFF
TGTGCCAGCAGTTCCATACCGGGAGCCCCCTACAATGAGCAGTTCTTC
>TRBV9|.|TRBJ1-3|.
CASSVGSTGNTIYF
TGTGCCAGCAGCGTAGGGAGTACTGGAAACACCATATATTTT
>TRBV4-2|.|TRBJ2-3|.
CASSQEVARGSDTQYF
TGTGCCAGCAGCCAAGAGGTGGCCAGGGGCTCTGATACGCAGTATTTT
>TRBV6-5|.|TRBJ2-3|.
CARRSQTRTDTQYF
TGTGCCCGCAGATCCCAAACACGCACAGATACGCAGTATTTT
>TRBV15|TRBD2|TRBJ2-5|once
CATSRTGTSGETQYF
TGTGCCACCAGCAGAACTGGGACTAGCGGAGAGACCCAGTACTTC
>TRBV15|.|TRBJ2-5|few
CATSSGLAAETQYF
TGTGCCACCAGCAGTGGCCTAGCAGCAGAGACCCAGTACTTC
>TRBV5-1|.|TRBJ1-6|.
CASSLPGDYNSPLHF
TGCGCCAGCAGCTTGCCAGGGGACTATAATTCACCCCTCCACTTT